Reported below is one T cell receptor beta chain. Antigen: not known. Each CDR3 protein gets one entry after TCRdb re-called the multiplex PCR reads with MiXCR. The data contain around 230,000 distinct CDR3 sequences, approximately 29% of them singletons. This record belongs to a study of breast tumors, draining lymph nodes, adjacent tissues. Study-level findings and limits: Tumors had less TCR diversity than lymph nodes, more than nontumor tissue.

Trimming cost V 6 bases and J 4 bases; bases outside gene matches: 4. The CDR3 totals 13 residues. The lymph nodes were axillary draining lymph nodes from breast cancer patients. The chain carries TRBV12-3 or TRBV12-4 and TRBJ1-2, with 8 bases fitting TRBD1. This TCR was sampled from a female donor with breast cancer. Some clones in this sample may be carry-over from other donors' samples. Material: axillary lymph node tissue. CDR3 sequence reads: CASSVDRGYGYTF. In nucleotides, the CDR3 is TGTGCCAGCAGCGTTGACAGGGGCTATGGCTACACCTTC.